Below, one T cell receptor beta chain is given with its context. The specificity of this receptor is unknown. No base quality information exists; no much larger clone differs at one position. This record comes from a study of shared clonotypes between healthy human individuals (TCRdb year 2020). For the wider study: The cohort comprised a couple of women and a few men aged 18 to 49 years. Blood TCR repertoires of four to six healthy adults were deeply sequenced to estimate repertoire size and the extent of clonotype sharing between individuals. Libraries were prepared and TCR repertoires were sequenced by different laboratories using diverse techniques, in order to increase sequencing depth and limit assay-specific biases. Leukapheresis yielded between about 0.8 and 8.9 billion PBMCs per donor.

Using the deep immunoSEQ assay, TCR CDR3 regions were amplified from genomic DNA by multiplex PCR. For each cell subset, the extracted genomic DNA was distributed evenly across all wells of several immunoSEQ 96-well plates, and each plate served as one replicate. For unsorted PBMC, roughly 0.3 ug genomic DNA, equal to roughly 33,000 T cell genomes, was loaded into each replicate PCR. Genomic DNA from unsorted PBMC was sequenced over ten immunoSEQ deep assay plates. Purified libraries were measured with a Qubit 3.0 fluorometer, size-checked on a Bioanalyzer 2100, and measured again with the KAPA Library Quantification kit. Every immunoSEQ 96-well plate was sequenced on a separate single-read 150-cycle Illumina NextSeq 550 flow cell. Per the original workflow: Because the immunoSEQ output included only junctional sequences and no quality scores, the filtering could not be the same as the filtering used for full-length reads. To assign V/J genes and CDR3, sequences were annotated against IMGT germline references using PyIR, a Python wrapper for IgBLAST v1.9. Reads were filtered out if the reads had weak V/J assignments (E-value above 1e-6), no CDR3, stop codons, out-of-frame junctions, or ambiguous translated residues. V3J clonotypes were defined as sequences sharing the same inferred V gene, J gene, and CDR3 amino acid sequence. Percentage overlap between repertoires was computed as shared unique clonotypes divided by the size of the smaller repertoire. Repertoire richness was assessed with RTK rarefaction, the Chao1 estimator, and Recon v2.1 estimates of unobserved clonotypes. As stored in TCRdb, this immuneACCESS dataset retains in-frame rearrangements with V and J assigned. A fraction of the clones does not appear; measured against another copy, unresolved V genes explain less than half of the discrepancy, and the remainder lacks a known reason. That table supplies the V and J calls and clone size; D and trimming were determined from the DNA. The sample records 450,000 to 500,000 clones, 78% of which are singletons. Jointly, the top ten make up more than 10% of the sample.

Donors were healthy HIV-negative adults with no recently reported acute infections or vaccinations. All donors were Caucasian adults living in Nashville, Tennessee, USA. For unsorted samples, about 85 million PBMCs were counted and genomic DNA was extracted with the QIAamp DNA Blood Mini kit. Blood was obtained by leukapheresis, after which PBMCs were separated by Ficoll-Histopaque density gradient centrifugation and cryopreserved in liquid nitrogen vapor phase. General study outcomes and caveats: Based on pairwise subsampling, the degree of clonotype sharing among donors was expected to be affected by sequencing depth. Only blood was sampled, and tissue TCR repertoires likely differ from those in blood. The genetic and exposure-history diversity represented was limited by the small number of donors.

The sample consisted of PBMCs. This TCR was recovered from a woman in her thirties or forties in good health. Some clones in this sample may be carry-over from other donors' samples.

The nucleotide sequence is TGTGCCAGCAGCAAAGGGGGCGCATACACTGAAGCTTTCTTT. It encodes CASSKGGAYTEAFF. The chain is encoded by TRBV7-9 joined to TRBJ1-1; 7 junctional bases match TRBD1. Taken from cysteine to phenylalanine, the CDR3 has 14 residues. Only the CDR3 DNA stays, 42 bases, in frame from base 1. At the junction V is shortened by 5 bases and J by 3 bases; bases outside the gene matches: 6. The germline V gene (reference sequence) yields SEHNR for CDR1 and FQNEAQ for CDR2.